In this sample, the clone carrying this T cell receptor (beta chain) turned up many times. This sample was included in a study of metastatic and nonmetastatic thyroid tumors. At the level of the study: From malignant and benign thyroid patients, repertoires in blood and in tumor or nodule tissue were compared.

All patients were treatment-naive before thyroid surgery. TCRdb called clones again from the PCR reads with MiXCR. The profile covers around 34,000 clones, with 15% to 20% appearing a single time and 3% to 3.5% taken by the ten largest. The sequencing input was blood. The source is a female donor with papillary thyroid cancer or a benign thyroid nodule (not recorded which). Some clones in this sample may be carry-over from other donors' samples.

The CDR3 DNA is TGCAGTGCTAGTCGAGGCAGGGGACAAGAGACCCAGTACTTC. Translating gives CSASRGRGQETQYF. This chain connects TRBV20-1 to TRBJ2-5; tentative D call: TRBD1 (6 bases). V was trimmed by 3 bases and J by 2 bases, leaving 13 bases between them. CDR1 and CDR2 (germline): DFQATT, SNEGSKA (reference sequence). The CDR3 contains 14 residues.